The rows below give T cell receptor beta chains drawn from one sample of a study of PD-1 blockade in classical Hodgkin lymphoma. The assay was immunoSEQ multiplex PCR, and TCRdb's table has in-frame clones only and misses some. The data contain roughly 150,000 clones, nearly 80% of them singletons. The sequenced sample was peripheral blood mononuclear cells (PBMCs), obtained before the second cycle of nivolumab. All receptors come from a human donor with classical Hodgkin lymphoma. Each CDR3 is given with its conserved first and last residue. The order of the fields is V gene, clone size, J gene, CDR3 protein. Expanded clones are given a class, and other clones once, few, many or no size at all.

TRBV18	-	TRBJ1-1	CASSFTWSRNTEAFF
TRBV19	-	TRBJ1-5	CATRGGQGGIQPQHF
TRBV6-6	-	TRBJ2-7	CASSSDVPTHEQYF
TRBV23-1	few	TRBJ1-2	CASSQSCSSGQGTLYGYTF
TRBV7-6	few	TRBJ2-7	CASSQRDEQYF
TRBV5-8	-	TRBJ2-1	CASSLGQGADNEQFF
TRBV6-6	many	TRBJ2-2	CASSYTPNDTGELFF
TRBV4-3	-	TRBJ2-5	CASSQDLEGGWETQYF
TRBV5-5	-	TRBJ2-5	CASTIAPGGESETQYF
TRBV9	-	TRBJ1-2	CASSVDRGYGYTF
TRBV19	-	TRBJ2-7	CASSRSAGGGYEQYF
TRBV10-3	-	TRBJ2-7	CAIKGGNDRGHEQYF
TRBV5-4	-	TRBJ2-1	CASTGGGRGDNEQFF
TRBV13	few	TRBJ1-1	CASSFWGQKAFF
TRBV19	-	TRBJ2-5	CASSISTQETQYF
TRBV9	-	TRBJ2-7	CVSSVLASSYEQYF
TRBV19	-	TRBJ1-5	CASSREGQGGDQPQHF
TRBV10-3	-	TRBJ2-3	CAISEVERTTDTQYF
TRBV7-3	-	TRBJ2-7	CASSPISGPGEQYF
TRBV5-1	-	TRBJ2-2	CASSSSTGLAVELFF
TRBV5-1	-	TRBJ1-1	CASRDGGLGTEAFF
TRBV7-2	few	TRBJ2-1	CASSLGSGGNEQFF
TRBV5-4	-	TRBJ2-5	CASKGTSGGAGETQYF
TRBV5-1	once	TRBJ1-1	CASSSTGVMNTEAFF
TRBV28	once	-	CASSLSGGAGDEQYF
TRBV4-2	-	TRBJ2-2	CASSNPGTSSLGELFF
TRBV29-1	-	TRBJ1-2	CSVAGGWTNYGYTF
TRBV4-1	-	TRBJ1-3	CASSQGDFRGGGNTIYF